There are a few counts of the clone carrying this T cell receptor (beta chain). Antigen: not known. This sample stems from a study of cytomegalovirus exposure and HLA in healthy donors. Study as a whole: Of roughly 400 genotyped donors, about 81% grouped in the Caucasian-associated ancestry cluster. General study results and limits: Reportedly, fewer N-insertions than the roughly 600-donor mean appeared in an Asian-associated ancestry cluster in a later analysis.

V shed 5 bases, J shed 5 bases, and the junction held 9 bases outside the gene matches. CDR3 length: 15 amino acids. The germline V gene encodes CDR1 LNHDA and CDR2 SQIVND (reference sequence). 60 Vbeta and 13 Jbeta primers were used in PCR. The repertoire was sequenced with immunoSEQ multiplex PCR; TCRdb's copy has only in-frame clones and lacks some. The sample records under 150,000 clones, around 80% being singletons. V is TRBV19 and J is TRBJ1-1, with 9 bases lining up with TRBD1. Input material: PBMCs. This TCR was recovered from a female donor in good health and CMV-seropositive. CDR3 amino acids: CASSSPGTGRTEAFF. CDR3 bases: TGTGCCAGTAGTTCGCCCGGGACAGGGAGGACTGAAGCTTTCTTT. The complete variable domain, with remaining parts taken from reference TRBV19 and TRBJ1-1, reads DGGITQSPKYLFRKEGQNVTLSCEQNLNHDAMYWYRQDPGQGLRLIYYSQIVNDFQKGDIAEGYSVSREKKESFPLTVTSAQKNPTAFYLCASSSPGTGRTEAFFGQGTRLTVV.